A selection of T cell receptor beta chains follows, all from one sample in a study of cytomegalovirus exposure and HLA in healthy donors. Clones were read by immunoSEQ multiplex PCR, and TCRdb kept only the in-frame ones, dropping some. The table shows around 150,000 clones, with 70% to 85% occurring only once. Sequencing input: PBMCs. These receptors all come from a man aged 35 to 55 in good health and CMV-seronegative. Both conserved end residues are part of each CDR3. The D gene is left open where the match is weak. The size entry is marked missing in some rows and otherwise reads once, few, many or a size class.

>TRBV6-5|TRBJ2-2|NA|NA
TGTGCCAGCAGTTATGTAAATCCCCCCGGGGAGCTGTTTTTT
CASSYVNPPGELFF
>TRBV7-9|TRBJ1-2|few|TRBD1
TGTGCCAGCAGCTTCAACAGGGGGGGCTACACCTTC
CASSFNRGGYTF
>TRBV4-1|TRBJ2-3|NA|TRBD2
TGCGCCAGCAGCCTCGAGGGACTAGTGTCAGATACGCAGTATTTT
CASSLEGLVSDTQYF
>TRBV5-4|TRBJ2-5|NA|TRBD1
TGTGCCAGCAGCGCCCCGCGACAGGGGTGGGCAGAGACCCAGTACTTC
CASSAPRQGWAETQYF
>TRBV28|TRBJ2-6|NA|NA
TGTGCCGTCTCCCCGGGGGGCAGGGCTGGGGCCAACGGCCTGACTTTC
CAVSPGGRAGANGLTF
>TRBV25-1|TRBJ2-7|NA|TRBD2
TGTGCCAGCAGAAGCCGGGACGCGGGGGGCGAGCAGTACTTC
CASRSRDAGGEQYF
>TRBV28|TRBJ2-7|NA|TRBD2
TGTGCCAGCAGTTTCCCCGGGACTAGCGTTTACGAGCAGTACTTC
CASSFPGTSVYEQYF
>TRBV7-2|TRBJ2-1|once|TRBD2
TGTGCCAGCGGGGGGGGGAGCTCCTACAATGAGCAGTTCTTC
CASGGGSSYNEQFF
>TRBV6-5|TRBJ1-6|NA|TRBD1
TGTGCCAGCAGCCGGACAGGGGTCTATAATTCACCCCTCCACTTT
CASSRTGVYNSPLHF
>TRBV28|TRBJ2-1|NA|TRBD2
TGTGCCAGCAGTTTATCTCCCCCGGGGGGGAGACCGTTCTTC
CASSLSPPGGRPFF
>TRBV27|TRBJ2-2|NA|NA
TGTGCCAGCAGTCCCACTGAAAACACCGGGGAGCTGTTTTTT
CASSPTENTGELFF
>TRBV13|TRBJ2-1|few|TRBD2
TGTGCCAGCAGCCCGGAAGGGACTAGCGGGAATCATGAGCAGTTCTTC
CASSPEGTSGNHEQFF
>TRBV7-9|TRBJ2-5|NA|TRBD1
TGTTCCAGCAGCTCTAACTTGGGACAGCCCTTGACGACCCAGTACTTC
CSSSSNLGQPLTTQYF